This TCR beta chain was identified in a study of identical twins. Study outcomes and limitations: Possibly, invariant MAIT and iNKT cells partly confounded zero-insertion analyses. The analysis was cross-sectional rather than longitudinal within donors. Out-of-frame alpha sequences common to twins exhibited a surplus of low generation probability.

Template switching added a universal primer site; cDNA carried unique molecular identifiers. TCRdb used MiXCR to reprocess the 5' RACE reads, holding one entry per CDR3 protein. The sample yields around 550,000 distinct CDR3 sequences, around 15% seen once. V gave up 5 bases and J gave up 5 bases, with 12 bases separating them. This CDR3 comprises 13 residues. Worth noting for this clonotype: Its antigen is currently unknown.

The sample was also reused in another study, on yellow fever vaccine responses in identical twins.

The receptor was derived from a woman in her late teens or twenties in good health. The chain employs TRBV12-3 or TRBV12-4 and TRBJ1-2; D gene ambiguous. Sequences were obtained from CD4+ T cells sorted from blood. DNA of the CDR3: TGTGCCAGCAGTATTACAACTTGGTATGGCTACACCTTC. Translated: CASSITTWYGYTF.